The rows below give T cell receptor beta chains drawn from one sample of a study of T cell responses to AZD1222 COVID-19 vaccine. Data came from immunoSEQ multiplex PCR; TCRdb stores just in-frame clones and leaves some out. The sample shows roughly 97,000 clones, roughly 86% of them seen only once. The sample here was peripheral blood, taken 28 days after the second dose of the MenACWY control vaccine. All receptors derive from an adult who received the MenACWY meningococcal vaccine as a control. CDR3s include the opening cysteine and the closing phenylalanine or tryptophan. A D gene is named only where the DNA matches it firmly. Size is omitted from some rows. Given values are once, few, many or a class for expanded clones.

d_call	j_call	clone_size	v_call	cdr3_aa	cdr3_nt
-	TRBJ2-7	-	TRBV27	CASRHQGSTYEQYF	TGTGCCAGCAGACACCAGGGTAGCACCTACGAGCAGTACTTC
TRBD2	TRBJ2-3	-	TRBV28	CASSPRAGVADTQYF	TGTGCCAGCAGCCCGAGGGCGGGGGTTGCAGATACGCAGTATTTT
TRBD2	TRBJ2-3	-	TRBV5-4	CASSSPLAADTQYF	TGTGCCAGCAGCTCACCCCTAGCGGCAGATACGCAGTATTTT
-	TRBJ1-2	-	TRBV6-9	CASSYQGSGGYGYTF	TGTGCCAGCAGTTACCAAGGCAGCGGAGGGTATGGCTACACCTTC
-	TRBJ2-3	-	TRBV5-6	CACTLGVGGPDTQYF	TGTGCCTGCACCCTTGGGGTAGGGGGGCCAGATACGCAGTATTTT
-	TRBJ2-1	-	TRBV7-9	CASSPPPAAHNEQFF	TGTGCCAGCAGCCCCCCGCCGGCAGCGCACAATGAGCAGTTCTTC
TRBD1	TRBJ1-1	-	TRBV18	CASSTYRGRTSVNTEAFF	TGTGCCAGCTCAACCTACAGGGGGCGTACCTCCGTGAACACTGAAGCTTTCTTT
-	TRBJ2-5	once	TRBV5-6	CASSLESLGTQYF	TGTGCCAGCAGCTTGGAATCGCTGGGGACCCAGTACTTC
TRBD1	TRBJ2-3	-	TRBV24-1	CATSDLLGQGPDTQYF	TGTGCCACCAGTGATTTATTGGGACAGGGCCCAGATACGCAGTATTTT
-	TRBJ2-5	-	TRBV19	CASSGVPQETQYF	TGTGCCAGTAGTGGAGTCCCCCAAGAGACCCAGTACTTC
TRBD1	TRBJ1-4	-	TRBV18	CASSPPEGQGDATNEKLFF	TGTGCCAGCTCACCCCCTGAGGGACAGGGAGATGCAACTAATGAAAAACTGTTTTTT
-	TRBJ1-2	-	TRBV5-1	CASSLQGAYGYTF	TGCGCCAGCAGCTTACAGGGAGCGTATGGCTACACCTTC
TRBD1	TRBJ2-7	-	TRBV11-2	CASSSTGQLRTEQYF	TGTGCCAGCAGCTCCACGGGACAGCTACGGACCGAGCAGTACTTC
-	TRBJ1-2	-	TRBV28	CASTTGNYGYTF	TGTGCCAGCACCACCGGTAACTATGGCTACACCTTC
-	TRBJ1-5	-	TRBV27	CASSLDSNQPQHF	TGTGCCAGCAGTTTGGATAGCAATCAGCCCCAGCATTTT
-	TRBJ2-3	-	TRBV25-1	CASSEYSPGSTDTQYF	TGTGCCAGCAGTGAATATAGCCCCGGAAGCACAGATACGCAGTATTTT
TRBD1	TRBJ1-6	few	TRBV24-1	CATSDFGGGHSPLHF	TGTGCCACCAGTGATTTTGGAGGGGGCCATTCACCCCTCCACTTT
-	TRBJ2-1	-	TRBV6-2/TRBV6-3	CASSYDGEPNLYNEQFF	TGTGCCAGCAGTTACGATGGGGAGCCAAACCTTTACAATGAGCAGTTCTTC
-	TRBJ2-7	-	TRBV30	CAWSVDRYEQYF	TGTGCCTGGAGCGTCGACCGGTACGAGCAGTACTTC
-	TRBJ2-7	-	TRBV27	CASRSTSASSYEQYF	TGTGCCAGCAGATCGACCTCAGCCAGCTCCTACGAGCAGTACTTC
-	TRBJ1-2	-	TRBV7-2	CASSQNWGTGYTF	TGTGCCAGCAGCCAAAACTGGGGCACTGGCTACACCTTC
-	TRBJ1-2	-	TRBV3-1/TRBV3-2	CASSRTQSYGYTF	TGTGCCAGCAGTAGAACTCAGTCCTATGGCTACACCTTC
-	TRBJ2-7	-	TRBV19	CATKEGSISYEQYF	TGTGCCACTAAGGAGGGCTCCATTTCCTACGAGCAGTACTTC
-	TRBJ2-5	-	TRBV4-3	CASSQDLVGGVQETQYF	TGCGCCAGCAGCCAAGATCTGGTAGGGGGGGTCCAAGAGACCCAGTACTTC
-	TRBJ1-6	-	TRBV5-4	CASSLLGGFGSPLHF	TGTGCCAGCAGCCTCCTAGGGGGATTCGGGTCACCCCTCCACTTT
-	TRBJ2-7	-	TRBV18	CASSPGVASSYEQYF	TGTGCCAGCTCACCAGGGGTAGCGAGTTCCTACGAGCAGTACTTC
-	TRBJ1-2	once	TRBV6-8	CASSYVQAPNPDYGYTF	TGTGCCAGCAGTTACGTTCAGGCCCCAAACCCGGATTATGGCTACACCTTC
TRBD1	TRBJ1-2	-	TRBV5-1	CASRYRDRLNYGYTF	TGCGCCAGCAGATATCGGGACAGACTGAACTATGGCTACACCTTC
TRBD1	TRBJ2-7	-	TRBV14	CASKGAGGHEQYF	TGTGCCAGCAAAGGTGCAGGGGGCCACGAGCAGTACTTC
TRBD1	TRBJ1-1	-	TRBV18	CASSLGQLNTEAFF	TGTGCCAGCTCACTGGGACAGCTGAACACTGAAGCTTTCTTT
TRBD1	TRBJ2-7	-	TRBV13	CASRGQDRYEQYF	TGTGCCAGCAGGGGACAGGACCGCTACGAGCAGTACTTC
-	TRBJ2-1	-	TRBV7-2	CASSSDLDSSNEQFF	TGTGCCAGCAGCTCCGATCTTGACTCGAGCAATGAGCAGTTCTTC
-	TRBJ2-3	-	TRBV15	CATSSVWTLTSTDTQYF	TGTGCCACCAGCAGCGTTTGGACCTTAACTAGCACAGATACGCAGTATTTT
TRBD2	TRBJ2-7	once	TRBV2	CASSQLAGSTYEQYF	TGTGCCAGCAGCCAACTAGCGGGGTCTACCTACGAGCAGTACTTC
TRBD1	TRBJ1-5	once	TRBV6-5	CASSHRQGADQPQHF	TGTGCCAGCAGCCACAGACAGGGGGCCGATCAGCCCCAGCATTTT
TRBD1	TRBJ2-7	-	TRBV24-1	CATSDSTGGQYEQYF	TGTGCCACCAGTGACTCTACAGGGGGACAGTACGAGCAGTACTTC
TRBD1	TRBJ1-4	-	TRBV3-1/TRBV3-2	CASSPRQGTNEKLFF	TGTGCCAGCAGCCCCCGACAGGGAACTAATGAAAAACTGTTTTTT
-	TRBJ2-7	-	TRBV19	CASSIIDKTYEQYF	TGTGCCAGTAGTATTATTGACAAAACCTACGAGCAGTACTTC
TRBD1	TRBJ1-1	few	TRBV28	CASSLFLAGGTEAFF	TGTGCCAGCAGTTTATTTCTGGCAGGGGGCACTGAAGCTTTCTTT
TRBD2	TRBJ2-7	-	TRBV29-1	CSGIGGAYEQYF	TGCAGCGGCATCGGGGGGGCTTACGAGCAGTACTTC
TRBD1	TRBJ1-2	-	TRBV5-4	CASSPEQGRGGYTF	TGTGCCAGCAGCCCCGAACAGGGGCGGGGAGGCTACACCTTC
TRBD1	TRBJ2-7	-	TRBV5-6	CASSLTGTGPYEQYF	TGTGCCAGCAGCTTGACCGGGACAGGGCCATACGAGCAGTACTTC
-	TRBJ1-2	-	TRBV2	CASSGHYGYTF	TGTGCCAGCAGTGGCCACTATGGCTACACCTTC
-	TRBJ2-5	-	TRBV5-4	CASSFKGEETQYF	TGTGCCAGCAGCTTTAAGGGGGAAGAGACCCAGTACTTC
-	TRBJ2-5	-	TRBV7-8	CASSLRVETQYF	TGTGCCAGCAGCTTAAGGGTGGAGACCCAGTACTTC
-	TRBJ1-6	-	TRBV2	CASSVSNSPLHF	TGTGCCAGCAGCGTGAGTAATTCACCCCTCCACTTT
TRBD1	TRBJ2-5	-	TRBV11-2	CASRQGVSETQYF	TGTGCCAGTAGACAGGGGGTCTCAGAGACCCAGTACTTC
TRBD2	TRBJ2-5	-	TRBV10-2	CASSAPSGGPVETQYF	TGCGCCAGCAGTGCCCCTAGCGGGGGCCCCGTAGAGACCCAGTACTTC
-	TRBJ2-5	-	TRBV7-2	CASSLAGAGETQYF	TGTGCCAGCAGCTTAGCGGGGGCCGGGGAGACCCAGTACTTC
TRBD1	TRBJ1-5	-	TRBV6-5	CASSYSTTGDQPQHF	TGTGCCAGCAGTTACTCGACGACAGGGGATCAGCCCCAGCATTTT
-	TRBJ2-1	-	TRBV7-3	CASSLGFEGSEQFF	TGTGCCAGCAGCTTAGGGTTTGAGGGAAGTGAGCAGTTCTTC
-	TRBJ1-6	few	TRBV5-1	CASSPASATNSPLHF	TGCGCCAGCAGCCCGGCGAGCGCAACTAATTCACCCCTCCACTTT
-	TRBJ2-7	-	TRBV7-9	CASSGMVTSSSVYEQYF	TGTGCCAGCAGCGGCATGGTGACTAGTTCATCGGTCTACGAGCAGTACTTC
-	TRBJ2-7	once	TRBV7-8	CASSLGTTSSYEQYF	TGTGCCAGCAGCTTAGGGACTACCAGCTCCTACGAGCAGTACTTC
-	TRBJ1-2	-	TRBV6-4	CASSLGQNYGYTF	TGTGCCAGCAGTTTAGGACAGAACTATGGCTACACCTTC